This passage covers 18 T cell receptor beta chains from one sample sequenced in a study of blood T cells in healthy people across ages. Using a J-beta primer mix together with a sample-barcoded 5' primer, a second PCR was run for roughly 6 to 11 cycles. In TCRdb, the 5' RACE reads were re-called with MiXCR into one record per CDR3 protein. Counted here are around 780,000 distinct CDR3 sequences, about a quarter occurring once; the ten biggest clones make up approximately 2.9%. This sample was shared with a second study, whose subject was T cells of mothers and their children.

What was sequenced was blood. The receptors derive from a boy younger than 18 in good health.

This rearrangement joins TRBV5-1 to TRBJ2-5, with a possible D match to TRBD1 (6 bases). The end of the DNA fits TRBJ2-1 better, so the J call may be wrong. The CDR3 runs to 13 residues. The germline V gene encodes CDR1 SGHRS and CDR2 YFSETQ. The CDR3 nucleotides are TGCGCCAGCAGAAACAGGGATCCGAGTGAGCAGTTCTTC. It specifies CASRNRDPSEQFF.

This clonotype turned up a few times. The chain links TRBV29-1 to TRBJ1-2, with 7 bases lining up with TRBD1. CDR3 length: 13 residues. V shed 1 base and J 3 bases; nucleotides not matched to a gene: 2. From germline, CDR1 is SQVTM and CDR2 ANQGSEA. CDR3 amino acids: CSVEAGGYYGYTF. In DNA form, the CDR3 reads TGCAGCGTTGAAGCAGGGGGATACTATGGCTACACCTTC.

The chain couples TRBV6-6 to TRBJ1-2; TRBD1 is a possible D gene (6 bases). This CDR3 region has 13 residues. Deletions cut 4 bases from V and 4 bases from J, with 10 bases between. The germline gives CDR1 MNHNY, CDR2 SVGAGI (reference sequence). This CDR3 reads CASSSGGAYGYTF. The CDR3 DNA reads as TGTGCCAGCAGTTCCGGGGGCGCCTATGGCTACACCTTC.

This sequence joins TRBV20-1 and TRBJ1-4; D might be TRBD1 (6 bases). V shed 4 bases and J shed 0 bases, with 18 bases lying between them. Germline CDR1 is DFQATT and CDR2 is SNEGSKA (reference sequence). There are 17 residues in the CDR3. The CDR3 DNA is TGCAGTGCTACAGGACAGAAATCCGTCTCAACTAATGAAAAACTGTTTTTT. Amino acid sequence: CSATGQKSVSTNEKLFF.

The chain recombines TRBV2 with TRBJ2-1, with D unclear. The CDR3 contains 16 residues. V was trimmed by 1 base and J by 2 bases, leaving 12 bases between them. Germline V CDR1 and CDR2: SNHLY, FYNNEI. In nucleotides, the CDR3 is TGTGCCAGCAGTGAAGAAGGTGGGCTACCCTACAATGAGCAGTTCTTC. This gives the protein CASSEEGGLPYNEQFF.

Ten or more counts support this clonotype. V usage is TRBV24-1 and J usage is TRBJ2-7; 8 bases map to TRBD1. The CDR3 spans 15 residues. After removal of 3 bases from V and 2 bases from J, the junction contained 5 bases not matched to a gene. Germline loops: CDR1 KGHDR, CDR2 SFDVKD. The CDR3 loop reads CATSDPGQATYEQYF. CDR3 nucleotide sequence: TGTGCCACCAGTGATCCGGGACAGGCCACCTACGAGCAGTACTTC.

The chain links TRBV28 to TRBJ2-3; TRBD2 matches 9 bases. The CDR3 extends over 16 amino acids. In germline, CDR1 is MDHEN, CDR2 SYDVKM. The V segment lost 5 bases and the J segment 4 bases; nucleotides outside the gene matches: 10. CDR3 amino acids: CASSLRTSAVPDTQYF. As DNA, the CDR3 is TGTGCCAGCAGTCTACGGACTAGCGCGGTCCCAGATACGCAGTATTTT.

The CDR3 coding sequence is TGTGCCAGCCACCGAGGGGGGCACGGCCTCTACAATGAGCAGTTCTTC. Encoded protein: CASHRGGHGLYNEQFF. The J gene is TRBJ2-1, the V gene TRBV6-1; D assignment may be TRBD1 or TRBD2 (6 bases each). This CDR3 is 16 amino acids long. Germline V CDR1 and CDR2: MNHNS, SASEGT. The ends were cut back, 8 bases at V and 3 bases at J, with 20 bases in the middle.

V and J are TRBV6-2 or TRBV6-3 and TRBJ2-5; 8 bases are shared with TRBD2. The V gene's germline CDR1 is MNHEY and CDR2 SVGEGT. V dropped 8 bases and J dropped 3; count of bases not matched to a gene: 5. This CDR3 contains 13 residues. DNA for the CDR3: TGTGCCAGCGGGGGGCGGGGGGAAGAGACCCAGTACTTC. Translated: CASGGRGEETQYF.

V usage is TRBV2 and J usage is TRBJ1-5; D gene uncertain. Germline V gene lookup returns CDR1 SNHLY and CDR2 FYNNEI. CDR3 length: 16 residues. Trimming removed 6 bases at V and 5 bases at J, with 20 bases between. CDR3 loop: CASRGIGPFAYQPQHF. CDR3 DNA: TGTGCCAGCAGGGGAATTGGACCCTTTGCCTATCAGCCCCAGCATTTT.

This clonotype appeared a few times. The CDR3 DNA follows: TGTGCCAGCAGGCCCATACCGGGACAGAAGAACTATGGCTACACCTTC. It codes for CASRPIPGQKNYGYTF. This sequence joins TRBV28 and TRBJ1-2, with 7 bases fitting TRBD1. Trimming cost V 6 bases and J 2 bases; bases outside gene matches: 12. The CDR3 totals 16 residues. Germline lookup yields CDR1 MDHEN and CDR2 SYDVKM.

The chain links TRBV7-9 to TRBJ1-1; D unclear. Germline CDR1 and CDR2: SEHNR and FQNEAQ (reference sequence). With 5 bases removed from V and 2 bases from J, the gap between germline ends came to 9 bases. CDR3 length: 13 residues. In DNA, the CDR3 is TGTGCCAGCAGCCTCAGTATTAACACTGAAGCTTTCTTT. Translated, it gives CASSLSINTEAFF.

The CDR3 nucleotides read TGTGCCAGCAGTTACCCCGGATATGGCTACACCTTC. Its protein product is CASSYPGYGYTF. The chain carries TRBV6-5 and TRBJ1-2; D not resolved. In germline, CDR1 is MNHEY, CDR2 SVGAGI. V lost 2 bases and J 5 bases, leaving 6 bases between the germline ends. This CDR3 has 12 amino acids.

V usage is TRBV27 and J usage is TRBJ1-1; no reliable D call. The CDR3 is made up of 14 amino acids. Deletions cut 8 bases from V and 7 bases from J, with 20 bases between. CDR1 is MNHEY and CDR2 is SMNVEV in the germline V gene (reference sequence). CDR3 sequence (DNA): TGTGCCAGCGCCCGCACCGGGAAAAGGGTTGAAGCTTTCTTT. As protein: CASARTGKRVEAFF.

This clonotype was counted between two and nine times. V usage is TRBV29-1 and J usage is TRBJ1-1, with D maybe TRBD1 (6 bases). Trimming removed 4 bases at V and 6 bases at J, with 15 bases between. The germline V gene has CDR1 SQVTM and CDR2 ANQGSEA. The CDR3 runs to 13 residues. CDR3 residues: CSVAGAATPEAFF. CDR3 bases: TGCAGCGTTGCGGGGGCGGCTACCCCTGAAGCTTTCTTT.

Comments on this clonotype: One junction end disagrees with the germline gene, perhaps due to a read error. The rearrangement joins TRBV3-1 to TRBJ1-4; TRBD1 might be the D (5 bases). The CDR3 has 12 residues. The germline gives CDR1 LGHDT, CDR2 YNNKEL (reference sequence). CDR3 coding DNA: TGTGCCAGCGTGTCGGCGGGGGAAAAACTGTATTTT. It codes for CASVSAGEKLYF.

This clonotype came up a few times. This chain uses TRBV30 with TRBJ2-1; TRBD2 agrees at 7 bases. Judging by the DNA end, TRBJ2-7 fits better; the J call may be wrong. The CDR3 consists of 14 residues. Germline CDR1 and CDR2: GTSNPN and SVGIG (reference sequence). This chain's CDR3 is CAWSVASGAYEQYF. The CDR3 DNA sequence: TGTGCCTGGAGTGTGGCCAGCGGGGCCTACGAGCAGTACTTC.

The table lists this clonotype with a few counts. The chain uses TRBV5-1 and TRBJ2-3; 9 nucleotides align to TRBD2. Trimming removed 2 bases from V and 6 bases from J; junction bases left unmatched: 4. There are 14 residues in the CDR3. Germline CDR1 is SGHRS and CDR2 is YFSETQ. CDR3 loop: CASSFGTSLDTQYF. The CDR3 DNA sequence: TGCGCCAGCAGCTTCGGGACTAGCCTTGATACGCAGTATTTT.